This T cell receptor beta chain was captured by sequencing in a study of blood T cells in healthy people across ages. Study-level results: Donor CMV status, an unknown factor, possibly confounded changes in expanded clonotypes. Significant beta diversity loss was already apparent by age about 42, declining roughly linearly.

Primed by a sample-barcoded 5' primer and a J-beta primer mix, a second PCR proceeded for 7 to 11 cycles. TCRdb reprocessed the 5' RACE reads via MiXCR and lists one record per CDR3 protein. The sample has some 1.5 million distinct CDR3 sequences; about 30% are singletons. This clonotype came up a few times. The antigen is unknown. CDR1 and CDR2 from the germline V gene are SQVTM and ANQGSEA. Trimming pared 6 bases from V and 0 bases from J, leaving 11 bases between. CDR3 length: 13 amino acids. The rearrangement joins TRBV29-1 to TRBJ1-2; D is ambiguous. This clonotype originated in a woman in her twenties or thirties in good health. Specimen: blood. The CDR3 sequence is CSVDRDANYGYTF. CDR3 nucleotide sequence: TGCAGCGTGGACCGCGACGCTAACTATGGCTACACCTTC.